There are a few counts of the clone carrying this TCR beta chain. Trimming stripped 5 bases from V and 4 bases from J, with 11 bases between. The CDR3 is 13 amino acids. In germline, CDR1 is SGHRS, CDR2 YFSETQ. Original handling: Quantification of nucleated cells was approximated via reference gene primer amplification. Sequenced by immunoSEQ multiplex PCR; TCRdb stores in-frame clones only, minus some. V and J calls and clone size follow that table, whereas D and trimming were derived from the DNA. The data contain some 180,000 clones, 79% of them singletons. These data originate in a study of blood T cell repertoires in COVID-19. About the study: Samples taken during acute and convalescent COVID-19 were collected in the United States, Italy and Spain. From T cells, B-cell-depleted T cells, or PBMCs came the material, which was cDNA or gDNA.

Seattle patient enrollment occurred during active infection, with longitudinal follow-up thereafter. Sequencing was carried out using peripheral blood. This clonotype was obtained from a woman in her forties with COVID-19, enrolled during active disease. This sequence joins TRBV5-1 and TRBJ2-3; D remains ambiguous. CDR3 sequence: CASSVVGADTQYF. CDR3 in DNA: TGCGCCAGCAGTGTAGTGGGCGCAGATACGCAGTATTTT.